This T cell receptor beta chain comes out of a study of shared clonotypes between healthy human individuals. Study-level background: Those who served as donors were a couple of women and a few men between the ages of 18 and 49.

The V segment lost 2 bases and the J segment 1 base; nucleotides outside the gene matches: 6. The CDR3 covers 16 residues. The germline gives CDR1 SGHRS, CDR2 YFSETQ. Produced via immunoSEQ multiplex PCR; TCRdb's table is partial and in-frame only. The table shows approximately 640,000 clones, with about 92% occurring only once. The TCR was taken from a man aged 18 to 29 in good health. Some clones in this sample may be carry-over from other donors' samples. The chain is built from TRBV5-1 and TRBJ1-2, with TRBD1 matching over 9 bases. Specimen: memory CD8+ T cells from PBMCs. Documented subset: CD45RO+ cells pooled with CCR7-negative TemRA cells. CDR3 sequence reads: CASSLDRDRDNYGYTF. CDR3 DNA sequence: TGCGCCAGCAGCTTAGACCGGGACAGGGATAACTATGGCTACACCTTC.